These 11 T cell receptor beta chains originate from one sample sequenced in a study of CD8+ T cells in alopecia areata. Treatment of the sample: oral pan-JAK inhibitor, 5-10 mg twice daily. It was cDNA, reverse transcribed from extracted RNA, that served as the sequencing template. Repertoires were generated with immunoSEQ multiplex PCR, while TCRdb's copy carries only in-frame clones and drops some. The sample shows about 270,000 clones, roughly 60% of them seen only once. This specimen was CD4+ T cells sorted from blood, taken around week 52, from a patient treated with tofacitinib. Receptors were obtained from a human donor with alopecia areata.

The V call is TRBV9, the J call TRBJ1-1, with 9 bases matching TRBD1. CDR1 SGDLS and CDR2 YYNGEE come from the germline V gene. V lost 3 bases, J lost 1 base, and 4 bases stayed unmatched. This CDR3 has 15 residues. CDR3 protein: CASSGYRGPNTEAFF. As DNA, the CDR3 is TGTGCCAGCAGCGGGTACAGGGGGCCGAACACTGAAGCTTTCTTT.

The V gene is TRBV4-1, the J gene TRBJ2-1; no reliable D call. This CDR3 has 11 amino acids. Germline-derived CDR1 and CDR2 are MGHRA and YSYEKL. V was cut by 4 bases and J by 9 bases, with 7 bases left in between. This chain's CDR3 is CASSLPGEQFF. The CDR3 nucleotides are TGCGCCAGCAGCCTCCCCGGTGAGCAGTTCTTC.

This chain joins TRBV30 and TRBJ2-4; D is ambiguous. V shed 2 bases and J shed 0 bases, with 8 bases lying between them. The CDR3 runs 14 residues. In germline, CDR1 is GTSNPN, CDR2 SVGIG (reference sequence). The chain's CDR3 is CAWSQVLAKNIQYF. The CDR3 DNA follows: TGTGCCTGGAGTCAGGTTCTAGCCAAAAACATTCAGTACTTC.

This chain connects TRBV5-4 to TRBJ2-3; a weak D match, TRBD2 (5 bases). Germline V lookup: CDR1 SGHNT, CDR2 YYREEE (reference sequence). There are 15 residues in the CDR3. Trimming cost V 3 bases and J 1 base, with 12 bases left between them. The CDR3 nucleotides are TGTGCCAGCAGCTCAGCGGCCCGGGGCACAGATACGCAGTATTTT. This sequence encodes CASSSAARGTDTQYF.

As for this clone: This specimen includes other DNA sequences encoding the same CDR3. The chain combines TRBV9 with TRBJ1-1; no clear D. V shed 0 bases and J shed 0 bases, with 6 bases lying between them. The length of the CDR3 is 14 residues. Germline V gene data show CDR1 as SGDLS and CDR2 as YYNGEE. The CDR3 DNA reads TGTGCCAGCAGCGTAGATGTAATGAACACTGAAGCTTTCTTT. This translates into CASSVDVMNTEAFF.

V and J are TRBV7-9 and TRBJ1-6; D not resolved. The CDR3 length is 13 residues. The ends were cut back, 1 base at V and 10 bases at J, with 8 bases in the middle. Per germline, CDR1 SEHNR and CDR2 FQNEAQ (reference sequence). CDR3 nucleotide sequence: TGTGCCAGCAGCTTAGGCCTGAACTCACCCCTCCACTTT. As protein: CASSLGLNSPLHF.

In its sample, this clone was seen a few times. The V and J genes are TRBV20-1 and TRBJ2-4; the D is unclear. The V end lost 4 bases, the J end lost 5 bases, and 6 bases lay between the germline ends. The CDR3 loop spans 11 amino acids. The germline V gene encodes CDR1 DFQATT and CDR2 SNEGSKA (reference sequence). CDR3: CSAMLENIQYF. The CDR3, as DNA: TGCAGTGCTATGCTCGAAAACATTCAGTACTTC.

The V and J genes are TRBV19 and TRBJ1-2, with D maybe TRBD1 (6 bases). Trimming left V 5 bases short and J 4 bases short, with 11 bases between. The CDR3 sequence is 13 residues long. From germline, CDR1 is LNHDA and CDR2 SQIVND (reference sequence). CDR3 sequence: CASSRTGLYGYTF. Here the CDR3 DNA reads TGTGCCAGTAGTCGTACAGGGCTCTATGGCTACACCTTC.

The V and J genes are TRBV5-1 and TRBJ1-2, with 10 bases lining up with TRBD1. Germline assignment: CDR1 SGHRS and CDR2 YFSETQ. The ends lost 7 bases at V and 7 bases at J; junction bases unmatched: 10. The CDR3 contains 14 residues. CDR3 nucleotides: TGCGCCAGCGCCAGACAGGGGGCGCGTGGTGGCTACACCTTC. Translating it yields CASARQGARGGYTF.

This clone occurred a few times. The rearrangement uses TRBV30 and TRBJ2-1; unclear D gene. Trimming stripped 1 base from V and 0 bases from J, with 7 bases between. The length of the CDR3 is 14 residues. Germline V gene data show CDR1 as GTSNPN and CDR2 as SVGIG (reference sequence). The CDR3 DNA reads TGTGCCTGGAGTGGAGGAACCTCCTACAATGAGCAGTTCTTC. Its translation: CAWSGGTSYNEQFF.

The rearrangement uses TRBV4-1 and TRBJ2-7; a possible D gene is TRBD2 (5 bases). Germline assignment: CDR1 MGHRA and CDR2 YSYEKL. This CDR3 spans 16 amino acids. Trimming pared 3 bases from V and 0 bases from J, leaving 15 bases between. The CDR3 here is CASSQSRASSSYEQYF. CDR3 in DNA: TGCGCCAGCAGCCAGTCGAGGGCATCATCCTCCTACGAGCAGTACTTC.